These 5 T cell receptor beta chains originate from one sample sequenced in a study of tumor and adjacent non-tumor tissue in lung cancer. The library came from three nested PCR rounds adapted from ARM-PCR protocols. TCRdb passed the multiplex PCR reads through MiXCR, listing each CDR3 protein once. The table shows fewer than 120,000 distinct CDR3 sequences, with over 70% occurring only once. RNA was extracted from bulk tissue without any cell sorting. The sample consisted of lung tumor tissue. Source of these receptors: a man aged 70-80 years with non-small cell lung cancer.

This clonotype has a count of ten or more. This rearrangement joins TRBV5-1 to TRBJ2-3; 9 bases align to TRBD2. CDR1 and CDR2 from the germline V gene are SGHRS and YFSETQ. The CDR3 has 15 amino acids. The V and J ends lost 4 bases and 4 bases, in that order; junction bases with no gene match: 7. DNA of the CDR3: TGCGCCAGCAGCGGAAGCGGGGGGTGGGCAGATACGCAGTATTTT. Translating it yields CASSGSGGWADTQYF.

The chain links TRBV5-5 to TRBJ1-5; D uncertain. CDR1 and CDR2 (germline): SGHKS, YYEKEE (reference sequence). CDR3 length: 18 residues. The DNA for the CDR3 is TGTACCACCAGCTTGAATGGAGGGTTTGGGGTTAGCAATCAGCCCCAGCATTTT. Translation gives CTTSLNGGFGVSNQPQHF.

Regarding this clonotype: This may stem from a read error, because a much larger clone lies one nucleotide away. The V call is TRBV7-9, the J call TRBJ1-2; maybe TRBD1 (5 bases). Looked up from germline, CDR1 is SEHNR and CDR2 is FQNEAQ (reference sequence). CDR3 length: 14 amino acids. V was trimmed by 11 bases and J by 9 bases, leaving 25 bases between them. CDR3: CAWGGVSLRHRYTF. Here the CDR3 DNA reads TGTGCCTGGGGCGGGGTGTCCTTAAGGCATCGCTACACCTTC.

Points on this clonotype: A junction end diverges from the germline sequence, so it may reflect a read error. The chain uses TRBV12-3 or TRBV12-4 and TRBJ1-3, with 9 bases identical to TRBD1. The CDR3 covers 18 residues. The CDR3 is CISSRPGTGIGSGNTIYF. The DNA of the CDR3 is TGTATCAGCAGTCGTCCCGGGACAGGGATCGGCTCTGGAAACACTATATATTTT.

This clonotype was seen repeatedly, ten times or more. The V and J genes are TRBV6-5 and TRBJ2-7; D is undetermined. V lost 4 bases and J lost 8, with 9 bases in between. The CDR3 sequence is 11 residues long. Germline V gene data show CDR1 as MNHEY and CDR2 as SVGAGI. This CDR3 reads CASSLGQKQYF. CDR3 sequence (DNA): TGTGCCAGCAGTTTGGGCCAAAAGCAGTACTTC.